The sample holds one count of the clone carrying this TCR beta chain. Its antigen is as yet unknown. It was with unique molecular identifiers that the TCRbeta library was prepared. Each CDR3 protein gets one entry after TCRdb re-called the PCR reads with MiXCR. The sample holds hundreds of thousands of distinct CDR3 sequences, 15% to 20% seen once. This specimen comes from a study of T-cell reconstitution after alpha-beta-depleted transplantation in children. General study results and limits: Expanded graft clones numbering several hundred reportedly gave rise to alpha-beta T cells about two months after transplant. T-cell counts and diversity at one year following transplant were attributed mainly to newly produced T cells. Elevated TCRbeta diversity at day 60 was traced, in some patients, to surviving recipient T cells and thymic progenitors.

V gave up 0 bases and J gave up 8 bases; unmatched junction bases: 27. CDR3 length: 21 amino acids. Germline V CDR1 and CDR2: SGHDT, YYEEEE. The chain uses TRBV5-6 and TRBJ2-3, with 7 bases that match TRBD2. This TCR was sampled from a male patient aged 2 to 9 who had a stem cell transplant for acute lymphoblastic leukemia, so the T cells may come from the graft donor. The sample consisted of PBMCs, mostly from graft donor cells, taken 360 days after TCRalphabeta/CD19-depleted stem cell transplant. The chain's CDR3 is CASSLGVTSVPLSSILSTQYF. Written as DNA, the CDR3 is TGTGCCAGCAGCTTGGGCGTTACTAGCGTACCCCTAAGTAGTATCCTAAGTACGCAGTATTTT.